The 4 T cell receptor beta chains below all came from one sample that was sequenced in a study of blood T cell repertoires in COVID-19. Produced via immunoSEQ multiplex PCR; TCRdb's table is partial and in-frame only. The sample shows about 220,000 clones, 80% to 90% of them seen only once. The sequenced material came from PBMCs or T cells enriched from blood (not recorded which). The receptor source for this set is a woman in her late teens or twenties in a cohort exposed to, infected with or recovered from COVID-19 (not recorded which).

This clone was observed a single time. The rearrangement links TRBV4-1 to TRBJ2-6; no definite D call. The CDR3 runs 16 residues. CDR1 is MGHRA, CDR2 YSYEKL, per germline. V shed 6 bases and J shed 0 bases, with 12 bases lying between them. The CDR3 loop is CASSNLLLSGANVLTF. The CDR3 DNA reads as TGCGCCAGCAGTAACCTCTTACTCTCTGGGGCCAACGTCCTGACTTTC.

J is TRBJ1-2 and V is TRBV19; TRBD1 agrees at 10 bases. V gave up 7 bases and J gave up 3 bases; unmatched junction bases: 5. CDR3 length equals 14 residues. Germline V gives CDR1 LNHDA, CDR2 SQIVND (reference sequence). The CDR3 region is CASTQTGGDYGYTF. As DNA, the CDR3 is TGTGCCAGTACCCAGACAGGGGGCGACTATGGCTACACCTTC. Filled out from reference TRBV19 and TRBJ1-2, the complete variable domain reads DGGITQSPKYLFRKEGQNVTLSCEQNLNHDAMYWYRQDPGQGLRLIYYSQIVNDFQKGDIAEGYSVSREKKESFPLTVTSAQKNPTAFYLCASTQTGGDYGYTFGSGTRLTVV.

The V call is TRBV11-2, the J call TRBJ2-2; a possible D gene is TRBD2 (6 bases). Germline CDR1 is SGHAT and CDR2 is FQNNGV. This CDR3 spans 13 amino acids. The V and J ends lost 8 bases and 9 bases respectively, with 16 bases between them. The CDR3 region is CASRGWRGRELFF. CDR3 nucleotides: TGTGCCAGCCGGGGGTGGAGGGGCCGGGAGCTGTTTTTT.

The chain combines TRBV12-3 or TRBV12-4 with TRBJ1-3; D is undetermined. There are 13 residues in the CDR3. V shed 5 bases and J shed 0 bases, with 5 bases lying between them. This chain's CDR3 is CASSRGSGNTIYF. For the CDR3, the DNA is TGTGCCAGCAGTCGAGGCTCTGGAAACACCATATATTTT.